This T cell receptor beta chain originates from a study of T-cell memory formation after mild COVID-19. V lost 7 bases to trimming and J lost 5 bases; unmatched junction nucleotides: 3. CDR1 is KGHDR, CDR2 SFDVKD, per germline. This CDR3 region has 14 residues. This clonotype was seen more than once but under ten times. TCRdb re-derived calls from the 5' RACE reads in MiXCR, one entry per CDR3 protein. The data contain more than 110,000 distinct CDR3 sequences, 11% to 15% of them singletons. The chain employs TRBV24-1 and TRBJ2-1; TRBD2 agrees at 11 bases. Sequences were obtained from PBMCs or a T cell subset sorted from them (not recorded which). This TCR derives from an adult woman who had mild COVID-19 (a few samples of this study predate the infection). Cell type and time point are not known. The CDR3 DNA reads TGTGCCACCAGCCTAGCGGGAGGCCACAATGAGCAGTTCTTC. Amino acid sequence: CATSLAGGHNEQFF.